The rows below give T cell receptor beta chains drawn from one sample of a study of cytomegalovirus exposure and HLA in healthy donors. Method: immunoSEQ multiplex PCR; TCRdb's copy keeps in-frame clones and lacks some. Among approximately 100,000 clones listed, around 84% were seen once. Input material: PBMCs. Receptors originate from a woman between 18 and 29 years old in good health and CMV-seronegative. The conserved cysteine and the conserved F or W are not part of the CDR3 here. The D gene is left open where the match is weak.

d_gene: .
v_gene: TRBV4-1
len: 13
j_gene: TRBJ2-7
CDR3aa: ASSATGQGSYEQY

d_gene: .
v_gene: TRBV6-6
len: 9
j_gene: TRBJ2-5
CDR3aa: ASSYRETQY

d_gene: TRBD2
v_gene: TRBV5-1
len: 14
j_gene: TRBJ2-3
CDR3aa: ASSLEASGGTDTQY

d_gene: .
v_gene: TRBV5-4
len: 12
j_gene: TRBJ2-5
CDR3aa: ASSSHQGRETQY

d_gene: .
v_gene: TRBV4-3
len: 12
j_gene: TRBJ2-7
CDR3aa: ASSQDRTQYEQY

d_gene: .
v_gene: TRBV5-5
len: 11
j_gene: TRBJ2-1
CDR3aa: ASSRQAGNEQF

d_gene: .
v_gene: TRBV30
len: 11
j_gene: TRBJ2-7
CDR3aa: AWSPSLSYEQY

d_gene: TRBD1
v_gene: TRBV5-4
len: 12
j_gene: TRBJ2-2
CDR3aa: ASSLRQGSGELF

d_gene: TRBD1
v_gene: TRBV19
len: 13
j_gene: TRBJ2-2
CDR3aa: ASRFWTGGTGELF

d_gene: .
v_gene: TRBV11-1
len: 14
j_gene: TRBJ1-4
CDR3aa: ASSFSREGVLEKLF

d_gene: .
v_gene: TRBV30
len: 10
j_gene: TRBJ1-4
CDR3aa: AWSPRAEKLF

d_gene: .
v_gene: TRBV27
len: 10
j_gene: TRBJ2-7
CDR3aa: ASSLRGGEQY

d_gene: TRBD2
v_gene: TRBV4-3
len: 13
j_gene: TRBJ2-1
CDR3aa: ASSQDRLADPQQF

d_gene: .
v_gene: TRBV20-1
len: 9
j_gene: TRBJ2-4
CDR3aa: SASQINIQY

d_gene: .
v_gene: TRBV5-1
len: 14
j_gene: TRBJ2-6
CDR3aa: ASSLEFYSGANVLT

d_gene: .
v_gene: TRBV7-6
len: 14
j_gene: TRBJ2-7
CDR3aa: ASSPGPRGSSYEQY

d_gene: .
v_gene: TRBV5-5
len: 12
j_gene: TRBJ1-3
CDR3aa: ASSLTGGGNTIY

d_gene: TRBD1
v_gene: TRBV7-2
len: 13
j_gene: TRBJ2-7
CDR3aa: ASSLIIGQGNEQY

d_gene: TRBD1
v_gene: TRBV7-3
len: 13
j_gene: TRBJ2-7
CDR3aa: ASSDPTGGGYEQY

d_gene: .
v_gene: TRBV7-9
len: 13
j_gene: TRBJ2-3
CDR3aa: ASSPGAGTADTQY

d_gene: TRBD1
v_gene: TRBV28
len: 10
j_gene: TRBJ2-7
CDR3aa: ASRRGPYEQY

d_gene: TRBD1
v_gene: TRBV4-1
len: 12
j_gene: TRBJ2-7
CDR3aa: ASSPGDRDYEQY

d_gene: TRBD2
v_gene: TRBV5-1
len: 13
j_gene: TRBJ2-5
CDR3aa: ASSLARGGPETQY

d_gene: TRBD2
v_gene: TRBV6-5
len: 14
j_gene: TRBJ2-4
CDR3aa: ASSYGRGGAKNIQY

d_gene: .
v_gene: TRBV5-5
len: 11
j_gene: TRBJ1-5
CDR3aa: ASSLHAGGPQH

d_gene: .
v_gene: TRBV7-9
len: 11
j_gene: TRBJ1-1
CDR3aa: ASSLAQGAEAF

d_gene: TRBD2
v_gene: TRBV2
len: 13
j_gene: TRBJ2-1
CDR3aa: ASSRLAGASFEQF

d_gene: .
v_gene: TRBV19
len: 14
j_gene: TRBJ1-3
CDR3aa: AGSIYAVNSGTTIY

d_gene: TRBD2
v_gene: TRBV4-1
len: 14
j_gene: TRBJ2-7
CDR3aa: ASSQVAGASSYEQY

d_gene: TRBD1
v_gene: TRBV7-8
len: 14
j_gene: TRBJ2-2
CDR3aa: ASSLGRQGYTGELF

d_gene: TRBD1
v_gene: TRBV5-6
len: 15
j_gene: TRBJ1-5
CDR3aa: ASSSTGTGAGHQPQH

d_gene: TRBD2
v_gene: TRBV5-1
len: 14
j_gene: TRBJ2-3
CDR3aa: ASEVGRLARSDTQY

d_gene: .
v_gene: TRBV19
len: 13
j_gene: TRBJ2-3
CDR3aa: ASSIGRGLVDTQY

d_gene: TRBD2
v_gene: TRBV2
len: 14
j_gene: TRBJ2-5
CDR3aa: ASRDGLAGGQETQY

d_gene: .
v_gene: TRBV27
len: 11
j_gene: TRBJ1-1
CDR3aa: ASSVGPGYVAF

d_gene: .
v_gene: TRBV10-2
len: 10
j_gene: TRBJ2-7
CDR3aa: ASTSSRDEQY

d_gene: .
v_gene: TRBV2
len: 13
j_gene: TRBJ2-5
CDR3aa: ASSDPVSRVETQY

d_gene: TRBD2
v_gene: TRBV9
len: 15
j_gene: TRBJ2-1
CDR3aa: ASSVGGFSGGAGEQF

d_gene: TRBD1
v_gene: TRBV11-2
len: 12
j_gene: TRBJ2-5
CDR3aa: ASSLDIGGETQY

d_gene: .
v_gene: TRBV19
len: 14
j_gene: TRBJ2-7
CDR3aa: ASSISWTNRDDEQY

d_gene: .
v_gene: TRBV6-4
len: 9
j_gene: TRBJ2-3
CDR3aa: ASRFRDWQY

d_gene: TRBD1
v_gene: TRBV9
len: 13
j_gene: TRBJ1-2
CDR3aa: ASSVGGTGGRGYT

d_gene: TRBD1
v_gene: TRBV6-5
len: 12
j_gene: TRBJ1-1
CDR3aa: ASSWDSANTEAF

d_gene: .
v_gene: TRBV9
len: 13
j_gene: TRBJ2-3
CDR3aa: ASSDREGGTDTQY

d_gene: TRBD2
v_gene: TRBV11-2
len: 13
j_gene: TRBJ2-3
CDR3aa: ASSILRDYGDTQY

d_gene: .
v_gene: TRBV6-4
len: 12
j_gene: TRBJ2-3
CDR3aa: ASSAGTSTDTQY

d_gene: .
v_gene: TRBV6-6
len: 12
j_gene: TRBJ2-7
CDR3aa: ASSKLQLSYEQY

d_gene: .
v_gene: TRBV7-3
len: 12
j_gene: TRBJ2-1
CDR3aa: ASSLSGVYNEQF